This T cell receptor (beta chain) came from a study of OX40 agonist ivuxolimab in advanced cancers. Exclusion of a patient followed from autoimmune disease history or systemic immunosuppression. Blood sampling was done at baseline, cycle 4 day 1, and cycle 7 day 1. Germline trimming cut 3 bases from V and 7 bases from J; bases unmatched to any gene: 14. The CDR3 sequence is 16 residues long. CDR1 and CDR2 (germline): SQVTM, ANQGSEA. Profiling relied on immunoSEQ multiplex PCR, and the TCRdb table lists in-frame clones only, not all of them. The profile shows 55,000 to 70,000 clones, less than 90% of them singletons.

Sample: CD4+ or CD8+ T cells sorted from blood, taken in a trial of the OX40 agonist ivuxolimab. This chain joins TRBV29-1 and TRBJ1-3; 8 nucleotides align to TRBD1. The receptor comes from an adult with an advanced solid tumor such as melanoma, head and neck, liver or kidney cancer. CDR3 region: CSVEGVVGQARNTIYF. In DNA form, the CDR3 reads TGCAGCGTTGAGGGGGTAGTGGGACAGGCTCGGAACACCATATATTTT.